This T cell receptor beta chain came from a study of beta chain features in type 1 diabetes. In this sample, this clone turned up a few times. The CDR3 length is 12 residues. The germline CDR1 and CDR2 sequences are MDHEN and SYDVKM. The V gene lost 2 bases and the J gene lost 3 bases, with 4 bases spanning the gap. Since all of the isolated RNA was reverse transcribed, expressed TCRB transcripts were what got sequenced. Samples of naive, central memory and regulatory T cells yielded a mean of about 3.57 million reads. The assay was immunoSEQ multiplex PCR, and TCRdb's table has in-frame clones only and misses some. Among fewer than 500,000 clones listed, approximately 15% were seen once.

The V call is TRBV28, the J call TRBJ1-1; D is unresolved. The sample taken for sequencing was naive CD4+ T cells from blood. This sequence originates from a man in his thirties or forties in good health. The CDR3 is CASSLLHTEAFF. In DNA form, the CDR3 reads TGTGCCAGCAGTTTACTGCACACTGAAGCTTTCTTT.